Detailed here is one T cell receptor (beta chain). Its antigen is not known. Primers used in a second PCR of roughly 7 to 11 cycles were a sample-barcoded 5' primer and a J-beta primer mix. The yield of each sample was at least 2.5 million CDR3-containing paired-end reads. TCRdb reprocessed the 5' RACE reads with MiXCR, giving one entry per CDR3 protein. In the table there are hundreds of thousands of distinct CDR3 sequences, 52% of which are singletons. Germline CDR1 MNHEY, CDR2 SVGEGT. V was pared by 0 bases and J by 4 bases, with 11 bases between. CDR3 length: 15 residues. In terms of origin and age, donors were healthy Caucasian individuals from Russia aged 6 to 90. The data were taken from a study of blood T cells in healthy people across ages. Study-level results: No one knew whether donors had CMV, which possibly confounded expanded clonotype changes. Researchers report that TCR beta diversity correlated strongly with naive T cell percentage.

This rearrangement joins TRBV6-2 or TRBV6-3 to TRBJ2-3, with D perhaps matching TRBD1 (6 bases). The clonotype was recovered from a woman of 80 years or more in good health. The sample consisted of blood. The CDR3 sequence is CASSYSLTGSDTQYF. The DNA of the CDR3 is TGTGCCAGCAGTTACTCGCTGACAGGCTCAGATACGCAGTATTTT.